Sequencing of this TCR beta chain was carried out in a study of shared clonotypes between healthy human individuals. V was clipped by 3 bases and J by 7 bases; unmatched bases: 9. The CDR3 runs 15 residues. Germline CDR1 KGHSH, CDR2 LQKENI. Assay used: immunoSEQ multiplex PCR; TCRdb lists only in-frame clones, some missing. The sample lists roughly 2.5 million clones, around 90% seen once, with 0.14% in the top ten. The source material was naive CD4+ T cells sorted from blood. Documented subset: CD45RA+ positively selected. This TCR came from a man between 18 and 29 years old in good health. V and J are TRBV18 and TRBJ2-1, with TRBD2 matching over 7 bases. The DNA of the CDR3 is TGTGCCAGCTCACCCGGACTAGATCGGATGAATGAGCAGTTCTTC. It yields the protein CASSPGLDRMNEQFF.